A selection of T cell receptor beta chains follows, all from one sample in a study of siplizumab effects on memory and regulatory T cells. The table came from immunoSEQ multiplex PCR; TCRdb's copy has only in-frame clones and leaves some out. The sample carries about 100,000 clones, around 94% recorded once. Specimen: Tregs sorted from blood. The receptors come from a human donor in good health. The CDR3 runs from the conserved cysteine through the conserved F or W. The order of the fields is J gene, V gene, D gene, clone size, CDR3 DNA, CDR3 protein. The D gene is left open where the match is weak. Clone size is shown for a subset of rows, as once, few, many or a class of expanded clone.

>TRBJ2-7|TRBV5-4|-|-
TGTGCCAGCAGCTTAACCGAGAGCTCCTACGAGCAGTACTTC
CASSLTESSYEQYF
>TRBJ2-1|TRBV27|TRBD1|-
TGTGCCAGCAGTTCGAACGGACAGGGCGGCTACAATGAGCAGTTCTTC
CASSSNGQGGYNEQFF
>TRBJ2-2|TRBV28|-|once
TGTGCCAGCAGTTTTCGCACCGCTTCGAACACCGGGGAGCTGTTTTTT
CASSFRTASNTGELFF
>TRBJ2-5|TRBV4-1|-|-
TGCGCCAGCAGCCAAGGGGGTTTGAGGACGCGAGAGACCCAGTACTTC
CASSQGGLRTRETQYF
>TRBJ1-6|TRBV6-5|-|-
TGTGCCAGCAGGTCCATGCAGAATAATTCACCCCTCCACTTT
CASRSMQNNSPLHF
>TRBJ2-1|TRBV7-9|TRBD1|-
TGTGCCTCACGAGAGACAGGGGACTTTGGGGAGCAGTTCTTC
CASRETGDFGEQFF
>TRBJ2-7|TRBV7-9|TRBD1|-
TGTGCCAGCAGTTCCAGGGGGCGTCCCTACGAGCAGTACTTC
CASSSRGRPYEQYF
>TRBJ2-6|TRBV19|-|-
TGTGCCAGTCGACAGGTATTCTCTGGGGCCAACGTCCTGACTTTC
CASRQVFSGANVLTF
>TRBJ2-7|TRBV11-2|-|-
TGTGCCAGCAGCTTAGGAACAGGGAAAGACGAGCAGTACTTC
CASSLGTGKDEQYF
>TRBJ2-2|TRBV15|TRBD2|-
TGTGCCACCAGCAGAGGGACTAGCGGGAGAGGTTTGAGGGCCGGGGAGCTGTTTTTT
CATSRGTSGRGLRAGELFF
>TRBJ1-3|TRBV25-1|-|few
TGTGCCAGCACCTTAGGAAATGGAAACACCATATATTTT
CASTLGNGNTIYF
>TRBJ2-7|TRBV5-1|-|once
TGCGCCAGCAGCTTTGTGGCTGGGAGCTCCTACGAGCAGTACTTC
CASSFVAGSSYEQYF
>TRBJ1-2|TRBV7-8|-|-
TGTGCCAGCAGCTTATGGGGAAGAGGCTCAGCTAACTATGGCTACACCTTC
CASSLWGRGSANYGYTF
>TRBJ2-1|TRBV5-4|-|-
TGTGCCAGCAGCTTGCCTGGGGGCTTCAATGAGCAGTTCTTC
CASSLPGGFNEQFF
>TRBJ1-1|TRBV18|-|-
TGTGCCAGCTCATCCACGCCCAGCATGAACACTGAAGCTTTCTTT
CASSSTPSMNTEAFF
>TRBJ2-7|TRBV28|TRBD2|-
TGTGCCAGCCGTACCCGCGGGGGGGTAACCTACGAGCAGTACTTC
CASRTRGGVTYEQYF
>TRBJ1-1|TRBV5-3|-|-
TGTGCCAGAAGCACGAACACCAGGACGGAGAACACTGAAGCTTTCTTT
CARSTNTRTENTEAFF
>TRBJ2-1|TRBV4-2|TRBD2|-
TGTGCCAGCAGCCATGGACTAGCGGGAGACCCCGACAATGAGCAGTTCTTC
CASSHGLAGDPDNEQFF
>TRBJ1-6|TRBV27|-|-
TGTGCCAGCCGCACTTTAGATAATTCACCCCTCCACTTT
CASRTLDNSPLHF
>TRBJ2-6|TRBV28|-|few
TGTGCCAGCAGAGGAGAATCTGGGGCCAACGTCCTGACTTTC
CASRGESGANVLTF
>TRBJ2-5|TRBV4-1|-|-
TGCGCCAGCAGCCCCACAGGGTCTGAGACCCAGTACTTC
CASSPTGSETQYF
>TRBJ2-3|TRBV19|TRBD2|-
TGTGCCAGTAGGGACCCGGGGGGGATTAGCACAGATACGCAGTATTTT
CASRDPGGISTDTQYF
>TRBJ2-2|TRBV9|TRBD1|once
TGTGCCAGCAGCCTCCGGGACAGGGGGCGAGAATGGGGCACCGGGGAGCTGTTTTTT
CASSLRDRGREWGTGELFF
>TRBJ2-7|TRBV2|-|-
TGTGCCAGCAGTGTACCCTGGCAGCAGTACTTC
CASSVPWQQYF
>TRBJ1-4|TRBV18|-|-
TGTGCCAGCTCACCATCCTCCAGGTGGGAAAAACTGTTTTTT
CASSPSSRWEKLFF
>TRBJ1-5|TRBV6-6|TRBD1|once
TGTGCCAGCAGGGGACAGGGGATAGGGCCCCAGCATTTT
CASRGQGIGPQHF
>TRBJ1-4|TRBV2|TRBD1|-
TGTGCCAGCACCCAGGGGGGAGGGGAAAAACTGTTTTTT
CASTQGGGEKLFF
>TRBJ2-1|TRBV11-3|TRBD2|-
TGTGCCAGCAGCCCGGGGACTAGCGGGAGGGGTGAGCAGTTCTTC
CASSPGTSGRGEQFF
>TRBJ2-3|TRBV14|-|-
TGTGCCAGCAGCCTAGCCTCAAGGAGAGATACGCAGTATTTT
CASSLASRRDTQYF
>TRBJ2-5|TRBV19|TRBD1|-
TGTGCCAGTAGTTCGCCGGGACAGATTAAGACCCAGTACTTC
CASSSPGQIKTQYF
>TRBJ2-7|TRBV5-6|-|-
TGTGCCAGCAGCTTTGGGGCCGAGCAGTACTTC
CASSFGAEQYF
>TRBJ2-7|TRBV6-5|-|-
TGTGCCAGCAGGAAAACCGGGACCAAGTCCTACGAGCAGTACTTC
CASRKTGTKSYEQYF
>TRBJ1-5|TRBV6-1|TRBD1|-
TGTGCCAGCAGTGGCGCCGGGACAGGGGAACAGCCCCAGCATTTT
CASSGAGTGEQPQHF
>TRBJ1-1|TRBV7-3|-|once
TGTGCCAGCAGCTCGTACCCTGCGGGGGCTGAAGCTTTCTTT
CASSSYPAGAEAFF
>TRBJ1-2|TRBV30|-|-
TGTGCCTGTGGATTCGGGTTGGCTAACTATGGCTACACCTTC
CACGFGLANYGYTF
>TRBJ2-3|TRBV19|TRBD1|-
TGTGCCAGTAGTATCGACAGGGGGAGCACAGATACGCAGTATTTT
CASSIDRGSTDTQYF
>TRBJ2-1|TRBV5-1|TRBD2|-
TGCGCCAGCGCGAGCGGGAGAGGTAACAATGAGCAGTTCTTC
CASASGRGNNEQFF
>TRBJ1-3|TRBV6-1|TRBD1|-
TGTGCCAGCAGTGACGGACAGGTGTCTGGAAACACCATATATTTT
CASSDGQVSGNTIYF
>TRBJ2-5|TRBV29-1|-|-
TGCAGCGTTGCGGAGGGGCCCCAAGAGACCCAGTACTTC
CSVAEGPQETQYF
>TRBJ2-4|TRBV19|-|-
TGTGCCAGTAGTACGAGGACAGCTCTAGCCAAAAACATTCAGTACTTC
CASSTRTALAKNIQYF
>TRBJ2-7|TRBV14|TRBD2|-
TGTGCCAGCAGCCATACGGGACTAGCGGGAGTCTATAGAGACGAGCAGTACTTC
CASSHTGLAGVYRDEQYF
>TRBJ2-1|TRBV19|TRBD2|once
TGTGCCAGTAGTATAGTAATGAGACTAGCGGGGGGCTACAATGAGCAGTTCTTC
CASSIVMRLAGGYNEQFF
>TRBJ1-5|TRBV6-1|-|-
TGTGCCAGCAGTGAACTATCTGTCAGGGCAAGTCAGCCCCAGCATTTT
CASSELSVRASQPQHF
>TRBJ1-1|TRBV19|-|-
TGTGCCAGTAGCACATACCTTCGGTGGAAGACTGAAGCTTTCTTT
CASSTYLRWKTEAFF
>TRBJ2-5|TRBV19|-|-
TGTGCCAGTAGTACCGGACAGAACCAAGAGACCCAGTACTTC
CASSTGQNQETQYF
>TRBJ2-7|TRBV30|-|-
TGTGCCTCGGTGCCTAGCACCTACGAGCAGTACTTC
CASVPSTYEQYF
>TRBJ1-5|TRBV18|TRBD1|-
TGTGCCAGCTCACCGACAGGGAGGATGGGGAATCAGCCCCAGCATTTT
CASSPTGRMGNQPQHF